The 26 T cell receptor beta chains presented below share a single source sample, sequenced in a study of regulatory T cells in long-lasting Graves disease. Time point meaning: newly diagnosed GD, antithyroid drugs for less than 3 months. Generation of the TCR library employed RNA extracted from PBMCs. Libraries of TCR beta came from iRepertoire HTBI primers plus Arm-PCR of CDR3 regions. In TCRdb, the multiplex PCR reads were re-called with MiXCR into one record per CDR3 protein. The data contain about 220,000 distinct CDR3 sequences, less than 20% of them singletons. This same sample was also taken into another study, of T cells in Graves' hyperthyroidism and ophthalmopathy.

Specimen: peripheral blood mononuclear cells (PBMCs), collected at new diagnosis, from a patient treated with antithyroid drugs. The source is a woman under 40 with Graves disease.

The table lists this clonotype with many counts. The DNA of the CDR3 is TGTGCCAGCAGGGGGACAGGGGGCTCGAGGGAAAAACTGTTTTTT. It yields the protein CASRGTGGSREKLFF. The rearrangement joins TRBV6-1 to TRBJ1-4, with 12 nucleotides matching TRBD1. Germline V CDR1 and CDR2: MNHNS, SASEGT. The V gene end was trimmed by 6 bases and the J gene end by 8 bases; junction bases not matched to a gene: 7. The CDR3 is 15 residues long.

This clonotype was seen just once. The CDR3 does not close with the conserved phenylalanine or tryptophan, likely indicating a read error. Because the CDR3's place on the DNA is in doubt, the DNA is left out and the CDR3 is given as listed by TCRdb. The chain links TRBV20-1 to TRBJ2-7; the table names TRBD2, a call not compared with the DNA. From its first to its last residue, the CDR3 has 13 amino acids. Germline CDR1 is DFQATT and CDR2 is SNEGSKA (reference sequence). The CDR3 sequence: CSARVAGGWEQCL.

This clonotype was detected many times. The CDR3 DNA is TGTGCCAGCAGACATCACACAGATACGCAGTATTTT. Translation gives CASRHHTDTQYF. The chain joins TRBV12-3 or TRBV12-4 to TRBJ2-3; the D is unclear. V was clipped by 6 bases and J by 2 bases, with 6 bases between them. This CDR3 has 12 residues.

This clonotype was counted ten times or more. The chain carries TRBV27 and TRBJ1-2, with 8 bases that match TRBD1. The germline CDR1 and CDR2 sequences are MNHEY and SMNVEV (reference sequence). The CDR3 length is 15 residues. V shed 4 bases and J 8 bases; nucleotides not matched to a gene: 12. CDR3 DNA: TGTGCCAGCAGTTCCGTACGGACAGGGCGGGTCGGCTACACCTTC. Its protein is CASSSVRTGRVGYTF.

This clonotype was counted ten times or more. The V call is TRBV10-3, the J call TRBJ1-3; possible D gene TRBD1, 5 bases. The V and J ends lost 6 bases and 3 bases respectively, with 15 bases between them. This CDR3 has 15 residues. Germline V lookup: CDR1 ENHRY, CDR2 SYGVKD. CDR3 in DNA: TGTGCCATCAGGGGGGGACGTCCATTTGGAAACACCATATATTTT. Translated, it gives CAIRGGRPFGNTIYF.

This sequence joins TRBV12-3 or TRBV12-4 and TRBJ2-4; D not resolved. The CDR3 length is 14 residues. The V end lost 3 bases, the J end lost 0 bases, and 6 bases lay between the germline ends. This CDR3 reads CASSFELAKNIQYF. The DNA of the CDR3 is TGTGCCAGCAGTTTCGAGCTAGCCAAAAACATTCAGTACTTC.

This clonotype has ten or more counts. The CDR3 DNA is TGTGCCAGCAGCTCCAGGGGACAGGGGGTGGAAAAACTGTTTTTT. It yields the protein CASSSRGQGVEKLFF. The chain carries TRBV28 and TRBJ1-4; 11 bases are a match to TRBD1. The CDR3 extends over 15 amino acids. J gave up 8 bases and V 6 bases, and 8 bases lay outside the gene matches. In germline, CDR1 is MDHEN, CDR2 SYDVKM.

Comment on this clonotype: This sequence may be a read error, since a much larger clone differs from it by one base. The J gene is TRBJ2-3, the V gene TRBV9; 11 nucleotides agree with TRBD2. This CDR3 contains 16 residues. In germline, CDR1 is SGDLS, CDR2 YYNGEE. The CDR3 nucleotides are TGTGCCAGCAGCGTAGCACTAGCGGGAGACACAGATACGCACTATTTT. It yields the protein CASSVALAGDTDTHYF.

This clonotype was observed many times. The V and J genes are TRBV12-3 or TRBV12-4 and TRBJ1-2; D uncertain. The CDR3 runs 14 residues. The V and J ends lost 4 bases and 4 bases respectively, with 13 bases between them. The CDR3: CASSSRGGFYGYTF. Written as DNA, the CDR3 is TGTGCCAGCAGTTCCCGGGGAGGCTTCTATGGCTACACCTTC.

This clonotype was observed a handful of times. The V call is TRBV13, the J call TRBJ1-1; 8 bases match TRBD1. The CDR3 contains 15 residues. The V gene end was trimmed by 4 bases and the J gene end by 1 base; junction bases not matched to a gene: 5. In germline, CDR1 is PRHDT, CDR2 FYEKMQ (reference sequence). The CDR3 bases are TGTGCCAGCAGCTATATGGACAGGGAGAACACTGAAGCTTTCTTT. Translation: CASSYMDRENTEAFF.

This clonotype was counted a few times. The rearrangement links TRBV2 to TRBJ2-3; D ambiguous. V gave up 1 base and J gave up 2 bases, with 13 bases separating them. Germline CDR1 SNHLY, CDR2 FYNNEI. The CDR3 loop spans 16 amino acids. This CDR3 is CASSEDPPPPTDTQYF. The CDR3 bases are TGTGCCAGCAGTGAAGATCCCCCCCCCCCCACAGATACGCAGTATTTT.

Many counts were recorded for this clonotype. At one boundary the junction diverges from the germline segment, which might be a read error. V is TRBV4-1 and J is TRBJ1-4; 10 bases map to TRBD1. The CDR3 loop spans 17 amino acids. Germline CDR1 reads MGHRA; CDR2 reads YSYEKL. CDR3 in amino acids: CASSQARQGARVEKLFF. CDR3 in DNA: TGTGCCAGCAGCCAGGCACGACAGGGGGCGCGTGTTGAAAAACTGTTTTTT.

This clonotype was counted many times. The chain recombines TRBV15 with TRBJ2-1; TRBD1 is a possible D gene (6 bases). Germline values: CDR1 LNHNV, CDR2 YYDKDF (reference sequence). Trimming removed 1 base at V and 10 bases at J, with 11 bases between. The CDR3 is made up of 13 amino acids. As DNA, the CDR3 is TGTGCCACCAGCAGAGCTACAGGGCTGGAGCAGTTCTTC. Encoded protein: CATSRATGLEQFF.

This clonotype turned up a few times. CDR3 amino acids: CASRRDRTGRNYGYTF. CDR3 nucleotides: TGTGCCAGCAGGCGGGACCGGACAGGGAGGAACTATGGCTACACCTTC. V is TRBV3-1 and J is TRBJ1-2, with 8 bases fitting TRBD1. CDR1 is LGHDT, CDR2 YNNKEL, per germline (reference sequence). This CDR3 has 16 amino acids. The V segment lost 6 bases and the J segment 2 bases; nucleotides outside the gene matches: 11. The complete variable domain, with remaining parts taken from reference TRBV3-1 and TRBJ1-2, reads DTAVSQTPKYLVTQMGNDKSIKCEQNLGHDTMYWYKQDSKKFLKIMFSYNNKELIINETVPNRFSPKSPDKAHLNLHINSLELGDSAVYFCASRRDRTGRNYGYTFGSGTRLTVV.

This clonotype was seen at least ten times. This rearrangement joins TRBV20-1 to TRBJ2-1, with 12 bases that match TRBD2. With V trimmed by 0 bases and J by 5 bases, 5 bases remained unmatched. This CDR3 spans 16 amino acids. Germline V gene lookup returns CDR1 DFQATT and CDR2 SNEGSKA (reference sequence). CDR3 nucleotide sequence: TGCAGTGCTAGAGACCTAGCGGGGGGGGATCACAATGAGCAGTTCTTC. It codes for CSARDLAGGDHNEQFF.

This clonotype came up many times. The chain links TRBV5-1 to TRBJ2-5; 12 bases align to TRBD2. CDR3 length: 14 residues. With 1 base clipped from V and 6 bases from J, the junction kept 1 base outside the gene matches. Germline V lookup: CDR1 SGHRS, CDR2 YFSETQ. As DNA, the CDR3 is TGCGCCAGCAGCTTGACTAGCGGGAGGCAGACCCAGTACTTC. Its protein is CASSLTSGRQTQYF.

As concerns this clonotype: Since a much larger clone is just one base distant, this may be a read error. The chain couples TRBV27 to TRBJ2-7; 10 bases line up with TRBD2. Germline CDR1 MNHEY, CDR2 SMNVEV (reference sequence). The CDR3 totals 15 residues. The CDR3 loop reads CGSSLRGTSDYEQYF. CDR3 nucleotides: TGTGGCAGCAGTTTACGTGGGACTAGCGACTACGAGCAGTACTTC.

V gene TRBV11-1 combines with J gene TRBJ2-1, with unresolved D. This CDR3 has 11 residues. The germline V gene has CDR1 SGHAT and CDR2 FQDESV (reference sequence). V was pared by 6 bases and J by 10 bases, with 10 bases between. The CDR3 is CASSFVFEQFF. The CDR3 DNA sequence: TGTGCCAGCAGTTTCGTGTTCGAGCAGTTCTTC.

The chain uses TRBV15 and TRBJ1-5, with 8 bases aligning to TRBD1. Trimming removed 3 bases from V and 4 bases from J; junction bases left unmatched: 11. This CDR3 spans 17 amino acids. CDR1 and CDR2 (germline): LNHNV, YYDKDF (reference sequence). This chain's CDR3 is CATSSLTGDLWNQPQHF. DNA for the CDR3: TGTGCCACCAGCAGCCTGACAGGGGACTTGTGGAATCAGCCCCAGCATTTT. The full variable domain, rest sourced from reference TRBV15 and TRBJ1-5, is DAMVIQNPRYQVTQFGKPVTLSCSQTLNHNVMYWYQQKSSQAPKLLFHYYDKDFNNEADTPDNFQSRRPNTSFCFLDIRSPGLGDTAMYLCATSSLTGDLWNQPQHFGDGTRLSIL.

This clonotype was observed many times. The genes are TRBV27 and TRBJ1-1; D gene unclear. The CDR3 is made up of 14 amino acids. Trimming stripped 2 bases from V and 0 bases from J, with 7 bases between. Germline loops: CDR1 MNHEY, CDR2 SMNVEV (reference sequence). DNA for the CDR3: TGTGCCAGCAGTTTAGCTAGGATGAACACTGAAGCTTTCTTT. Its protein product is CASSLARMNTEAFF.

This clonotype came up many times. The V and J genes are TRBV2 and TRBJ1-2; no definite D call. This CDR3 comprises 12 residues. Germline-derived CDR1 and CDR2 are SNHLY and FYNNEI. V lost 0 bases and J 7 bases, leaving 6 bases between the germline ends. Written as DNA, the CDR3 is TGTGCCAGCAGTGAAGCTAGGGCTGGCTACACCTTC. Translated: CASSEARAGYTF.

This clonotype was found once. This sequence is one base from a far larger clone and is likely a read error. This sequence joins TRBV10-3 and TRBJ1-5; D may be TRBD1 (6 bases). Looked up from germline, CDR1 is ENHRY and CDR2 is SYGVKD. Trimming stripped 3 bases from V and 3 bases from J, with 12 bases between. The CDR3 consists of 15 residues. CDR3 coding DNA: TGTGCCATCAGTGACGGACAGACAAACAATCAGCCCCAGCATTTT. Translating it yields CAISDGQTNNQPQHF.

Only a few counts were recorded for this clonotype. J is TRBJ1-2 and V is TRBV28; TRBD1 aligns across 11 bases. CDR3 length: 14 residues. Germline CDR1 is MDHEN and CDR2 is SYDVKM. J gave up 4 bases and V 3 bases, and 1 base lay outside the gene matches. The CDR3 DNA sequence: TGTGCCAGCAGTTTGGACAGGGGGCCCTATGGCTACACCTTC. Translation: CASSLDRGPYGYTF.

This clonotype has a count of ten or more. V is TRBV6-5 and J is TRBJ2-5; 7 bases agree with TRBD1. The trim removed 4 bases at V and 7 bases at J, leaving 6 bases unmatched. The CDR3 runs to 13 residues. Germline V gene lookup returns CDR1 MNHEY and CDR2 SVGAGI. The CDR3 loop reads CASSLGQRGTQYF. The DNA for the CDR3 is TGTGCCAGCAGTTTGGGACAGCGAGGGACCCAGTACTTC.

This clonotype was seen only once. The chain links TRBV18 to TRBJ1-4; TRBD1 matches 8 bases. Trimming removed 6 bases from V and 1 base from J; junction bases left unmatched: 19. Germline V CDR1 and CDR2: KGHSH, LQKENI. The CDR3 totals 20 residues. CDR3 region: CASSRAILTGATLTNEKLFF. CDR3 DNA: TGTGCCAGCTCCCGCGCCATTCTGACAGGGGCAACCTTAACTAATGAAAAACTGTTTTTT.

DNA for the CDR3: TGTGCCACCAGTCGGACTAGCGCAACCGGGGAGCTGTTTTTT. The encoded protein is CATSRTSATGELFF. The chain recombines TRBV24-1 with TRBJ2-2; 9 bases align to TRBD2. This CDR3 has 14 amino acids. The J segment lost 5 bases and the V segment lost 6 bases, leaving 3 bases of the junction unmatched. CDR1 and CDR2 from the germline V gene are KGHDR and SFDVKD.